These 18 T cell receptor beta chains were all obtained from the same sample, sequenced in a study of cytomegalovirus exposure and HLA in healthy donors. The PCR had 60 Vbeta and 13 Jbeta primers. Method: immunoSEQ multiplex PCR; TCRdb's copy keeps in-frame clones and lacks some. The repertoire holds about 170,000 clones, with about 88% as singletons. Sample: PBMCs. The receptors were sampled from a man aged 18 to 29 in good health and CMV-seropositive.

This clone was recorded once. The CDR3 loop is CASSLERGQETQYF. CDR3 in DNA: TGTGCCAGCAGCTTAGAAAGGGGGCAAGAGACCCAGTACTTC. The V and J genes are TRBV5-6 and TRBJ2-5; D is perhaps TRBD1 (6 bases). The V and J ends lost 2 bases and 2 bases respectively, with 10 bases between them. Per the germline V gene, CDR1 is SGHDT and CDR2 is YYEEEE. The length of the CDR3 is 14 residues.

The rearrangement joins TRBV12-5 to TRBJ1-3; TRBD1 agrees at 8 bases. V lost 0 bases and J lost 1; bases outside the gene matches: 20. This CDR3 comprises 22 residues. The germline V gene encodes CDR1 LGHNT and CDR2 FRNRAP. The DNA of the CDR3 is TGTGCTAGTGGTTTGGTAGGAAAGGACAGGGATTTAATATTCTTATCTGGAAACACCATATATTTT. As protein: CASGLVGKDRDLIFLSGNTIYF.

The chain has TRBV5-1 and TRBJ2-7; D is possibly TRBD2 (6 bases). Trimming cost V 0 bases and J 3 bases, with 22 bases left between them. Germline V gene data show CDR1 as SGHRS and CDR2 as YFSETQ. This CDR3 spans 18 amino acids. The CDR3, as DNA: TGCGCCAGCAGCTTGGGGGGGGTGCAAGACGCGATATTCTACGAGCAGTACTTC. It codes for CASSLGGVQDAIFYEQYF.

The rearrangement joins TRBV2 to TRBJ2-3; 13 bases fit TRBD2. The V gene's germline CDR1 is SNHLY and CDR2 FYNNEI. The CDR3 runs 16 residues. V lost 0 bases to trimming and J lost 5 bases; unmatched junction nucleotides: 2. The CDR3 loop reads CASSEALAGGQDTQYF. The CDR3 nucleotides are TGTGCCAGCAGTGAAGCACTAGCGGGGGGGCAAGATACGCAGTATTTT.

The rearrangement joins TRBV4-3 to TRBJ2-1; 12 bases are shared with TRBD2. V shed 3 bases, J shed 7 bases, and the junction held 10 bases outside the gene matches. The length of the CDR3 is 17 residues. Germline V gives CDR1 LGHNA, CDR2 YSLEER. The CDR3 protein is CASSHTLAGGPGNEQFF. Here the CDR3 DNA reads TGCGCCAGCAGCCACACGCTAGCGGGGGGGCCGGGGAATGAGCAGTTCTTC.

Only one count was recorded for this clone. The V and J genes are TRBV7-8 and TRBJ2-1; TRBD2 agrees at 13 bases. Unmatched junction bases numbered 6, after V lost 0 bases and J lost 10 bases. This CDR3 contains 16 residues. Germline CDR1 SGHVS, CDR2 FQNEAQ. The CDR3 bases are TGTGCCAGCAGCTTAGCTTCGGGACTAGCGGGGAAAGAGCAGTTCTTC. Residues: CASSLASGLAGKEQFF.

The chain recombines TRBV19 with TRBJ2-1; possibly TRBD2 for D (7 bases). Germline-derived CDR1 and CDR2 are LNHDA and SQIVND (reference sequence). V dropped 3 bases and J dropped 5 bases, with 17 bases sitting between them. The CDR3 contains 16 residues. CDR3 sequence: CASSITYGGPNNEQFF. The CDR3 DNA sequence: TGTGCCAGTAGTATCACCTACGGGGGGCCTAACAATGAGCAGTTCTTC.

The chain recombines TRBV2 with TRBJ2-2; 7 nucleotides agree with TRBD1. J gave up 3 bases and V 6 bases, and 4 bases lay outside the gene matches. The CDR3 length is 14 residues. The germline gives CDR1 SNHLY, CDR2 FYNNEI. As DNA, the CDR3 is TGTGCCAGCAGGGGGGACAGATACACCGGGGAGCTGTTTTTT. Translating it yields CASRGDRYTGELFF.

A few counts support this clone. The chain couples TRBV27 to TRBJ2-3; 7 positions match TRBD1. The junction had 6 bases not matched to a gene; V was cut back by 4 bases and J by 2 bases. CDR3 length: 15 amino acids. Germline V gene data show CDR1 as MNHEY and CDR2 as SMNVEV (reference sequence). CDR3 bases: TGTGCCAGCAGTTCCCCGGGACAGATCACAGATACGCAGTATTTT. The encoded protein is CASSSPGQITDTQYF.

The chain links TRBV5-6 to TRBJ2-7; D unresolved. The CDR3 has 12 residues. Trimming removed 2 bases from V and 2 bases from J, with 5 bases in between. In germline, CDR1 is SGHDT, CDR2 YYEEEE. CDR3 nucleotides: TGTGCCAGCAGCTTTGGGCCCTACGAGCAGTACTTC. This codes for CASSFGPYEQYF.

This clone was picked up a small number of times. The V gene is TRBV9, the J gene TRBJ2-2; possibly TRBD2 for D (7 bases). CDR3 length: 15 residues. Trimming shortened V by 4 bases and J by 2 bases, and 12 bases separated the two germline ends. CDR1 SGDLS and CDR2 YYNGEE come from the germline V gene. Here the CDR3 DNA reads TGTGCCAGCAGCCGCGGGGGCGTAAACACCGGGGAGCTGTTTTTT. Its translation is CASSRGGVNTGELFF. Full variable domain (remainder filled in from reference TRBV9 and TRBJ2-2): DSGVTQTPKHLITATGQRVTLRCSPRSGDLSVYWYQQSLDQGLQFLIQYYNGEERAKGNILERFSAQQFPDLHSELNLSSLELGDSALYFCASSRGGVNTGELFFGEGSRLTVL.

The V gene is TRBV5-1, the J gene TRBJ1-1, with unresolved D. The CDR3 runs 12 residues. The germline CDR1 and CDR2 sequences are SGHRS and YFSETQ. Trimming removed 4 bases at V and 0 bases at J, with 4 bases between. CDR3 in DNA: TGCGCCAGCAGCCTATTGAACACTGAAGCTTTCTTT. This sequence encodes CASSLLNTEAFF.

J is TRBJ1-5 and V is TRBV7-2; 7 bases align to TRBD1. J gave up 4 bases and V 2 bases, and 5 bases lay outside the gene matches. Germline-derived CDR1 and CDR2 are SGHTA and FQGNSA. CDR3 length equals 15 residues. CDR3 residues: CASSLFPGGNQPQHF. Here the CDR3 DNA reads TGTGCCAGCAGCTTATTCCCAGGGGGGAATCAGCCCCAGCATTTT.

The J gene is TRBJ1-2, the V gene TRBV2, with 11 bases matching TRBD1. The junction had 4 bases not matched to a gene; V was cut back by 6 bases and J by 4 bases. The CDR3 length is 14 residues. Germline-derived CDR1 and CDR2 are SNHLY and FYNNEI. The DNA for the CDR3 is TGTGCCAGCAGCCCGGGACAGGGGGTCTATGGCTACACCTTC. Translated, it gives CASSPGQGVYGYTF.

This sequence joins TRBV6-5 and TRBJ1-4, with 9 bases lining up with TRBD1. From germline, CDR1 is MNHEY and CDR2 SVGAGI. The CDR3 length is 15 residues. V shed 2 bases and J 12 bases; nucleotides not matched to a gene: 10. In DNA form, the CDR3 reads TGTGCCAGCAGTTACCGCGATGGACAGGGGCGTCAACTGTTTTTT. It encodes CASSYRDGQGRQLFF.

The V and J genes are TRBV6-5 and TRBJ1-6, with D hard to call. This CDR3 is built from 14 residues. Per germline, CDR1 MNHEY and CDR2 SVGAGI. Trimming shortened V by 5 bases and J by 5 bases, and 10 bases separated the two germline ends. CDR3 in amino acids: CASSGRVNNSPLHF. As DNA, the CDR3 is TGTGCCAGCAGTGGCCGGGTAAATAATTCACCCCTCCACTTT.

In this sample, this clone turned up a few times. V gene TRBV27 combines with J gene TRBJ2-2, with D maybe TRBD2 (5 bases). The CDR3 length is 14 residues. Trimming stripped 0 bases from V and 6 bases from J, with 8 bases between. Germline CDR1 MNHEY, CDR2 SMNVEV (reference sequence). CDR3 loop: CASSLSGVAGELFF. For the CDR3, the DNA is TGTGCCAGCAGTTTATCGGGAGTGGCCGGGGAGCTGTTTTTT.

The gene calls are TRBV9 and TRBJ2-7; tentative D call: TRBD1 (6 bases). V was pared by 3 bases and J by 4 bases, with 14 bases between. CDR1 and CDR2 from the germline V gene are SGDLS and YYNGEE. The CDR3 totals 14 residues. CDR3 sequence reads: CASSGGGQGYEQYF. The CDR3 DNA sequence: TGTGCCAGCAGCGGTGGGGGCCAGGGGTACGAGCAGTACTTC.